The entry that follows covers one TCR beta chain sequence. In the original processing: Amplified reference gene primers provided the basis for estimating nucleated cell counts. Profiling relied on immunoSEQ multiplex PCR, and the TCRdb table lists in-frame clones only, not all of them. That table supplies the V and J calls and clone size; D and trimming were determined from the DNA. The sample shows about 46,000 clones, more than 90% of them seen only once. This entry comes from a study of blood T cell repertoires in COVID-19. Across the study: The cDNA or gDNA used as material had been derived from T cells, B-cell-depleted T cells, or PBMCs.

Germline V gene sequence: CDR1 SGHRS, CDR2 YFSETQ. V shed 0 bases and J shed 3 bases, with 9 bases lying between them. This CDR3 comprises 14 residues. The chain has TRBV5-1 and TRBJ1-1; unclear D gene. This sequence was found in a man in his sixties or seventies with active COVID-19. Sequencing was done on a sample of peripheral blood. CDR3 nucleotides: TGCGCCAGCAGCTTGGTGAGTAAGCACACTGAAGCTTTCTTT. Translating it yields CASSLVSKHTEAFF.